The rows below give T cell receptor beta chains drawn from one sample of a study of identical twins. One entry per CDR3 protein results from TCRdb running MiXCR on the 5' RACE reads. The sample has 200,000 to 250,000 distinct CDR3 sequences, about 7% seen once; the top ten hold roughly 3.9%. These data were also reused for a study on yellow fever vaccine responses in identical twins.

Sequenced material: memory (CD45RO+) T cells sorted from blood. The receptor source for this set is a young woman in good health. CDR3s include the opening cysteine and the closing phenylalanine or tryptophan. D genes are given only for firm matches. Size tells how often a clone was seen (once, few, many) or the class of an expanded clone, and some rows leave it out.

D gene: NA; clone size: few; J gene: TRBJ2-3; V gene: TRBV6-2/TRBV6-3; CDR3 DNA: TGTGCCAGCAGTTTCGGACAGAGGGTAGATACGCAGTATTTT; CDR3 protein: CASSFGQRVDTQYF
D gene: NA; clone size: NA; J gene: TRBJ1-1; V gene: TRBV29-1; CDR3 DNA: TGCAGCGTTGCCCGAGGGACTGAAGCTTTCTTT; CDR3 protein: CSVARGTEAFF
D gene: TRBD2; clone size: NA; J gene: TRBJ2-1; V gene: TRBV5-1; CDR3 DNA: TGCGCCAGCAGCACCCGACTAGCGGGAGGGAGCAATGAGCAGTTCTTC; CDR3 protein: CASSTRLAGGSNEQFF
D gene: NA; clone size: many; J gene: TRBJ2-7; V gene: TRBV29-1; CDR3 DNA: TGCAGCGTTGAGGGGTACTATTCCCGCTACGAGCAGTACTTC; CDR3 protein: CSVEGYYSRYEQYF
D gene: TRBD1; clone size: NA; J gene: TRBJ2-1; V gene: TRBV6-1; CDR3 DNA: TGTGCCACCTCCCGTAGGGGGCCATACTACAATGAGCAGTTCTTC; CDR3 protein: CATSRRGPYYNEQFF
D gene: NA; clone size: few; J gene: TRBJ1-1; V gene: TRBV9; CDR3 DNA: TGTGCCAGCAGCGTCTCGACAGCGAACACTGAAGCTTTCTTT; CDR3 protein: CASSVSTANTEAFF
D gene: NA; clone size: many; J gene: TRBJ2-1; V gene: TRBV29-1; CDR3 DNA: TGCAGCGTTGAAACCCCAGGTTTAGAGCAGTTCTTC; CDR3 protein: CSVETPGLEQFF
D gene: NA; clone size: NA; J gene: TRBJ2-7; V gene: TRBV20-1; CDR3 DNA: TGCAGTGCTAGTCCGGGACACCCCTACGAGCAGTACTTC; CDR3 protein: CSASPGHPYEQYF
D gene: NA; clone size: many; J gene: TRBJ1-4; V gene: TRBV4-1; CDR3 DNA: TGCGCCAGCAGCCGACAGACCACAACTAATGAAAAACTGTTTTTT; CDR3 protein: CASSRQTTTNEKLFF
D gene: NA; clone size: NA; J gene: TRBJ1-4; V gene: TRBV9; CDR3 DNA: TGTGCCAGCAGCGTCTTTAATTCGGAGAATGAAAAACTGTTTTTT; CDR3 protein: CASSVFNSENEKLFF
D gene: NA; clone size: many; J gene: TRBJ2-3; V gene: TRBV4-1; CDR3 DNA: TGCGCCAGCAGCCAAGACAGGCTAAGCACAGATACGCAGTATTTT; CDR3 protein: CASSQDRLSTDTQYF
D gene: NA; clone size: many; J gene: TRBJ2-5; V gene: TRBV7-2; CDR3 DNA: TGTGCCAGCAGCTTTAGAGGCTTGGGGGCTAAAGAGACCCAGTACTTC; CDR3 protein: CASSFRGLGAKETQYF
D gene: NA; clone size: few; J gene: TRBJ2-5; V gene: TRBV6-2/TRBV6-3; CDR3 DNA: TGTGCCAGCAGTTACTCGAACTCTCCCCAAGAGACCCAGTACTTC; CDR3 protein: CASSYSNSPQETQYF
D gene: TRBD2; clone size: few; J gene: TRBJ2-5; V gene: TRBV20-1; CDR3 DNA: TGCAGTGCTAGGGGACTAGCGGGAGATCGTGGAGAGACCCAGTACTTC; CDR3 protein: CSARGLAGDRGETQYF
D gene: TRBD1; clone size: few; J gene: TRBJ2-2; V gene: TRBV6-5; CDR3 DNA: TGTGCCAGCAGTTACGATCCGGACAGGGGGCGGAACGGGGAGCTGTTTTTT; CDR3 protein: CASSYDPDRGRNGELFF
D gene: TRBD2; clone size: few; J gene: TRBJ2-2; V gene: TRBV6-5; CDR3 DNA: TGTGCCAGCAGTTACGGAGCGGGAGCCCTCGGGGAGCTGTTTTTT; CDR3 protein: CASSYGAGALGELFF